This T cell receptor (beta chain) emerged from a study of Ad26.COV2.S vaccination and SARS-CoV-2 variants. Study-wide background: A COV1001 Ad26.COV2.S trial-arm participant provided the sample.

The count of this clone is one. Its specificity is unknown. The ends lost 5 bases at V and 5 bases at J; junction bases unmatched: 6. The germline V gene has CDR1 SGHTA and CDR2 FQGNSA. The CDR3 totals 14 residues. Study-wide findings and caveats: Similar non-spike TCR breadth was observed in recipients of vaccine and of placebo. Total T cell responses may have been underestimated by the TCR breadth and depth analyses.

The sample's treatment: some 20 received Ad26.COV2.S at low or high dose, single or two shots; five or six received placebo; per-sample allocation not given. Sample collection was performed on day 63 after the first vaccine or placebo injection. Boston hosted the donor, who was an adult aged 18-55 years. The repertoire was sequenced with immunoSEQ multiplex PCR; TCRdb's copy has only in-frame clones and lacks some. Of 250,000 or so clones listed, roughly 89% are singletons. This clonotype originated in a person aged 18-60 years who received the Ad26.COV2.S COVID-19 vaccine or a placebo. Source: peripheral blood, taken in a trial of Ad26.COV2.S vaccine versus placebo. The chain is built from TRBV7-2 and TRBJ2-1; TRBD2 matches 7 bases. CDR3 amino acids: CASSPGTKNNEQFF. CDR3 DNA: TGTGCCAGCAGCCCCGGGACTAAGAACAATGAGCAGTTCTTC. The complete variable domain, with remaining parts taken from reference TRBV7-2 and TRBJ2-1, reads GAGVSQSPSNKVTEKGKDVELRCDPISGHTALYWYRQSLGQGLEFLIYFQGNSAPDKSGLPSDRFSAERTGGSVSTLTIQRTQQEDSAVYLCASSPGTKNNEQFFGPGTRLTVL.